A selection of T cell receptor beta chains follows, all from one sample in a study of blood T cells in healthy people across ages. Each CDR3 protein gets one entry after TCRdb re-called the 5' RACE reads with MiXCR. The sample records 1.8 million or so distinct CDR3 sequences, roughly two fifths being singletons. The sample consisted of blood. These receptors originate from a human donor in good health. The CDR3 runs from the conserved cysteine through the conserved F or W. The D gene is left open where the match is weak. Rows may omit the clone size; those that give it use once, few, many or a size class.

NA | NA | TRBJ2-7 | TRBV4-3 | TGCGCCAGCAGCCAAGATTCCCCAGTTGGAAGGGGGAATAACTACGAGCAGTACTTC | CASSQDSPVGRGNNYEQYF
NA | many | TRBJ2-1 | TRBV10-3 | TGTGCCATCAGTGAGGCAGGGGTTTACAATGAGCAGTTCTTC | CAISEAGVYNEQFF
TRBD1 | NA | TRBJ2-3 | TRBV20-1 | TGCAGTGCTTGGGACAGTCGAGGCCCAGATACGCAGTATTTT | CSAWDSRGPDTQYF
NA | NA | TRBJ2-3 | TRBV15 | TGTGCCACCAGCAGAGAGTCTGGGTCATTCACAGAAACGCAGTATTTT | CATSRESGSFTETQYF
NA | NA | TRBJ2-2 | TRBV7-7 | TGTGCCAGCAGCACGAGAGAGACCGGGGAGCTGTTTTTT | CASSTRETGELFF
NA | NA | TRBJ2-1 | TRBV7-9 | TGTGCCAGCAGCTCCTCGACTAGAGGGGAGACCCAGTTCTTC | CASSSSTRGETQFF
NA | few | TRBJ2-5 | TRBV3-1 | TGTGCCAGCAGCCAAGTATCGGGAACGGAGACCCAGTACTTC | CASSQVSGTETQYF
NA | NA | TRBJ2-1 | TRBV5-1 | TGCGCCAGCACTGGACCAAACTCCTACAATGAGCAGTTCTTC | CASTGPNSYNEQFF
TRBD1 | few | TRBJ1-2 | TRBV27 | TGTGCCAGCAGTTTATTTGGTGGGACAGGGAACTATGGCTACACCTTC | CASSLFGGTGNYGYTF
TRBD1 | NA | TRBJ1-2 | TRBV4-3 | TGCGCCAGCAGCCTATACGGGGACAGGGAATTGGTAGTATATGGCTACACCTTC | CASSLYGDRELVVYGYTF
NA | NA | TRBJ2-1 | TRBV9 | TGTGCCAGCAGGGCCCTCGGTAGTTTTGAGCAGTTCTTC | CASRALGSFEQFF
NA | NA | TRBJ2-1 | TRBV19 | TGTGCCAGTAGTAGGGTGGGCTTCCATGAGCAGTTCTTC | CASSRVGFHEQFF
TRBD1 | few | TRBJ2-5 | TRBV7-2 | TGTGCCAGCAGCTTAGGGGTCCGGGACAGGGTGGAGACCCAGTACTTC | CASSLGVRDRVETQYF
TRBD2 | NA | TRBJ2-1 | TRBV2 | TGTGCCAGCAGGCCAGTAGCGGGGCTCGCCCCAAATGAGCAGTTCTTC | CASRPVAGLAPNEQFF
NA | few | TRBJ2-7 | TRBV6-1 | TGTGCCAGCAGTGAAGGCATATTGGACGCTTACGAGCAGTACTTC | CASSEGILDAYEQYF
TRBD2 | few | TRBJ2-2 | TRBV12-3/TRBV12-4 | TGTGCCAGCAGTCGAACTAGCGCATCGAACACCGGGGAGCTGTTTTTT | CASSRTSASNTGELFF
NA | few | TRBJ1-2 | TRBV12-3/TRBV12-4 | TGTGCCAGCAGTTTCTTTCCCCAGGCCTATGGCTACACCTTC | CASSFFPQAYGYTF
NA | NA | TRBJ2-2 | TRBV2 | TGTGCCAGCAGTGAATGGGCCACAGGGACCGGGGAGCTGTTTTTT | CASSEWATGTGELFF
TRBD2 | few | TRBJ2-2 | TRBV7-2 | TGTGCCAGCAGCTTAGTGGGACTAGTTTCCGGGGAGCTGTTTTTT | CASSLVGLVSGELFF
TRBD2 | NA | TRBJ2-7 | TRBV20-1 | TGCAGTGCTAGATCCACCTCGGGACTAGCTCTAGAGCAGTACTTC | CSARSTSGLALEQYF
TRBD1 | NA | TRBJ1-2 | TRBV29-1 | TGCAGCGTTGAGACAGGGGTGGGCTACACCTTC | CSVETGVGYTF
NA | NA | TRBJ2-7 | TRBV4-2 | TGTGCCAGCAGCCAAGACCAGGACTACGAGCAGTACTTC | CASSQDQDYEQYF
NA | NA | TRBJ1-6 | TRBV7-2 | TGTGCCAGCAGCTTAGCGATGGGACCTGGGTCACCCCTCCACTTT | CASSLAMGPGSPLHF
TRBD1 | NA | TRBJ1-2 | TRBV29-1 | TGCAGCGTCGGGCGGGACAGGGATTCGAATGGCTACACCTTC | CSVGRDRDSNGYTF
NA | few | TRBJ2-6 | TRBV7-9 | TGTGCCAACAGCTTAAACTCTGGGGCCGACGTCCTGACTTTC | CANSLNSGADVLTF
TRBD1 | NA | TRBJ2-3 | TRBV9 | TGTGCCAGCAGCGTAGTGGGACAGGGGACAGATACGCAGTATTTT | CASSVVGQGTDTQYF
NA | NA | TRBJ2-6 | TRBV3-1 | TGTGCCAGCAGCTATGGCCCCTTAAGCTCTGGGGCCAACGTCCTGACTTTC | CASSYGPLSSGANVLTF
NA | few | TRBJ2-1 | TRBV20-1 | TGCAGTACCCGAACCGGGCTAGCCCGGAGGGATGAGCAGTTCTTC | CSTRTGLARRDEQFF
TRBD2 | NA | TRBJ2-1 | TRBV2 | TGTGCCAGCAGTGAATGGGTAATAGCGGGGGACAATGAGCAGTTCTTC | CASSEWVIAGDNEQFF
TRBD1 | few | TRBJ2-1 | TRBV20-1 | TGCAGTGCCACTGGGACAGACACTGAGCAGTTCTTC | CSATGTDTEQFF
NA | NA | TRBJ2-3 | TRBV7-6 | TGTGCCAGCAGCTTAAGTACCACCACAGATACGCAGTATTTT | CASSLSTTTDTQYF
TRBD1 | NA | TRBJ1-1 | TRBV7-6 | TGTGCCAGCAGCTCAGGGGGCTACACGGACACTGAAGCTTTCTTT | CASSSGGYTDTEAFF
NA | NA | TRBJ1-2 | TRBV6-5 | TGTGCCAGCAGTTACTCGTCAGGGATCTATGGCTACACCTTC | CASSYSSGIYGYTF
TRBD1 | few | TRBJ1-2 | TRBV29-1 | TGCAGCGGCCAGGACAGGGGAGATGGCTACACCTTC | CSGQDRGDGYTF
TRBD2 | few | TRBJ2-1 | TRBV7-2 | TGTGCCAGCAGCTCTACGCCTTCCACTAGCGGGGGGGCTGTGGAGCAGTTCTTC | CASSSTPSTSGGAVEQFF
NA | NA | TRBJ2-5 | TRBV12-5 | TGTGCTAGTGGTTTCTGGGGACGTAAGGAGACCCAGTACTTC | CASGFWGRKETQYF
NA | NA | TRBJ1-1 | TRBV7-2 | TGTGCCAGCAGCTTTAGTGGTATGAACACTGAAGCTTTCTTT | CASSFSGMNTEAFF
TRBD1 | few | TRBJ2-4 | TRBV29-1 | TGCAGCGTTTGGACAGGAATAGCCAAAAACATTCAGTACTTC | CSVWTGIAKNIQYF
NA | NA | TRBJ1-2 | TRBV5-1 | TGCGCCAGCAGCTTGGAGGCGGGACGGATGATCTATGGCTACACCTTC | CASSLEAGRMIYGYTF
NA | NA | TRBJ1-3 | TRBV12-5 | TGTGCTAGTGGTTCCCCCCGAATCTCTGGAAACACCATATATTTT | CASGSPRISGNTIYF
NA | few | TRBJ2-7 | TRBV7-9 | TGTGCCAGCAGCACCTTCGTGGGGCAGGACTTCTACGAGCAGTACTTC | CASSTFVGQDFYEQYF